The clone carrying this T cell receptor (beta chain) was detected many times. Antigen unknown. The sample comes from a study of neurological immune-mediated disorders. Study conclusions and caveats: Multiple sclerosis patients had less TCR clonal expansion than even healthy controls, unlike HTLV-1-associated myelopathy. No CDR3 amino acid sequences were shared by expanded clones across subjects, suggesting private repertoires in all groups.

This CDR3 has 13 residues. Trimming stripped 6 bases from V and 3 bases from J, with 12 bases between. Germline CDR1 MDHEN, CDR2 SYDVKM. Unsorted libraries were prepared from 2 million PBMCs held at -80 C. TCRdb re-analysed the 5' RACE reads in MiXCR, keeping a single row per CDR3 protein. The sample has tens of thousands of distinct CDR3 sequences, 12% to 15% seen once. The specimen was PBMCs. The genes are TRBV28 and TRBJ2-7, with no clear D. This receptor was identified in a woman in her fifties or sixties in good health. The CDR3 is CASSTYYSYEQYF. In DNA, the CDR3 is TGTGCCAGCAGCACCTACTACAGCTACGAGCAGTACTTC. Complete variable domain (other parts from reference TRBV28 and TRBJ2-7): DVKVTQSSRYLVKRTGEKVFLECVQDMDHENMFWYRQDPGLGLRLIYFSYDVKMKEKGDIPEGYSVSREKKERFSLILESASTNQTSMYLCASSTYYSYEQYFGPGTRLTVT.